These 10 T cell receptor beta chains came from one sample sequenced in a study of OX40 agonist ivuxolimab in advanced cancers. Sequenced by immunoSEQ multiplex PCR; TCRdb stores in-frame clones only, minus some. The repertoire holds 37,000 or so clones, with approximately 78% as singletons. The starting material was CD4+ or CD8+ T cells sorted from blood, obtained in a trial of the OX40 agonist ivuxolimab. The receptor set was obtained from an adult with an advanced solid tumor such as melanoma, head and neck, liver or kidney cancer.

The rearrangement joins TRBV29-1 to TRBJ1-1; a possible D gene is TRBD1 (5 bases). Germline values: CDR1 SQVTM, CDR2 ANQGSEA. V gave up 6 bases and J gave up 3 bases, with 23 bases separating them. The CDR3 has 16 amino acids. In DNA form, the CDR3 reads TGCAGCGTCGTCAAGCCTTCTGGGGGGGTGGACACTGAAGCTTTCTTT. It codes for CSVVKPSGGVDTEAFF.

The chain combines TRBV7-9 with TRBJ1-1; D is perhaps TRBD1 (5 bases). Germline V lookup: CDR1 SEHNR, CDR2 FQNEAQ (reference sequence). V dropped 3 bases and J dropped 8 bases, with 13 bases sitting between them. There are 13 residues in the CDR3. The chain's CDR3 is CASSFEGSAEAFF. The CDR3 DNA is TGTGCCAGCAGCTTCGAGGGGAGTGCGGAAGCTTTCTTT.

The chain joins TRBV5-1 to TRBJ2-5, with D possibly TRBD2 on 6 matching bases. Germline V gives CDR1 SGHRS, CDR2 YFSETQ. The CDR3 is 18 residues long. The ends were cut back, 4 bases at V and 4 bases at J, with 26 bases in the middle. CDR3 bases: TGCGCCAGCAGCCGGCGTGGTGATGGTCCGTTGGGGGGAGAGACCCAGTACTTC. It is translated as CASSRRGDGPLGGETQYF. Looking up the rest from reference TRBV5-1 and TRBJ2-5 gives the full variable domain: KAGVTQTPRYLIKTRGQQVTLSCSPISGHRSVSWYQQTPGQGLQFLFEYFSETQRNKGNFPGRFSGRQFSNSRSEMNVSTLELGDSALYLCASSRRGDGPLGGETQYFGPGTRLLVL.

The V gene is TRBV5-1, the J gene TRBJ2-1, with TRBD1 matching 7 bases. This CDR3 contains 14 residues. V dropped 8 bases and J dropped 4; count of bases not matched to a gene: 9. Per germline, CDR1 SGHRS and CDR2 YFSETQ. CDR3 DNA sequence: TGCGCCAGTCTAGCCGGGACAGATTACAATGAGCAGTTCTTC. Its translation is CASLAGTDYNEQFF.

CDR3 region: CASSRDRDDEQYF. The DNA of the CDR3 is TGTGCCAGCAGCCGGGACAGGGACGACGAGCAGTACTTC. This chain uses TRBV6-5 with TRBJ2-7, with 9 bases identical to TRBD1. The junction had 5 bases not matched to a gene; V was cut back by 6 bases and J by 5 bases. CDR1 and CDR2 (germline): MNHEY, SVGAGI. This CDR3 has 13 amino acids.

Concerning this clone: Other DNA sequences in the sample encode the same CDR3. The J gene is TRBJ2-3, the V gene TRBV7-2, with 11 nucleotides matching TRBD2. This CDR3 spans 16 amino acids. Germline CDR1 SGHTA, CDR2 FQGNSA. The J segment lost 4 bases and the V segment lost 2 bases, leaving 5 bases of the junction unmatched. The CDR3 spells CASSLLAGGPADTQYF. CDR3 sequence (DNA): TGTGCCAGCAGCTTACTAGCGGGGGGACCGGCAGATACGCAGTATTTT.

This clone was recorded only once. The V gene is TRBV18, the J gene TRBJ1-3; 12 bases align to TRBD1. CDR1 is KGHSH and CDR2 is LQKENI in the germline V gene. The CDR3 length is 18 residues. V trimming: 0 bases; J trimming: 3 bases; junction bases outside the gene matches: 6. Written as DNA, the CDR3 is TGTGCCAGCTCACCACCGGGGACAGGGGGCTTTTTTGGAAACACCATATATTTT. Translation gives CASSPPGTGGFFGNTIYF.

This rearrangement joins TRBV9 to TRBJ2-1; D is ambiguous. Trimming removed 0 bases at V and 9 bases at J, with 7 bases between. Germline V CDR1 and CDR2: SGDLS, YYNGEE. This CDR3 is 12 amino acids long. Here the CDR3 DNA reads TGTGCCAGCAGCGTAGGATCCGTTGAGCAGTTCTTC. Protein sequence: CASSVGSVEQFF.

The V gene is TRBV4-1, the J gene TRBJ2-3, with TRBD2 identical over 7 bases. V dropped 6 bases and J dropped 0; count of bases not matched to a gene: 12. The CDR3 spans 17 residues. Germline CDR1 reads MGHRA; CDR2 reads YSYEKL. CDR3: CASRQRITSASTDTQYF. Here the CDR3 DNA reads TGCGCCAGCAGGCAACGGATCACTAGCGCGAGCACAGATACGCAGTATTTT.

The V and J genes are TRBV18 and TRBJ2-5, with D perhaps being TRBD1 or TRBD2 (5 bases each). Looked up from germline, CDR1 is KGHSH and CDR2 is LQKENI. V lost 3 bases, J lost 3 bases, and 14 bases lay in between. This CDR3 contains 15 residues. CDR3 sequence: CASSPAGTAKETQYF. CDR3 DNA sequence: TGTGCCAGCTCACCGGCCGGGACGGCTAAAGAGACCCAGTACTTC. The variable domain in full, completed from reference TRBV18 and TRBJ2-5, reads NAGVMQNPRHLVRRRGQEARLRCSPMKGHSHVYWYRQLPEEGLKFMVYLQKENIIDESGMPKERFSAEFPKEGPSILRIQQVVRGDSAAYFCASSPAGTAKETQYFGPGTRLLVL.